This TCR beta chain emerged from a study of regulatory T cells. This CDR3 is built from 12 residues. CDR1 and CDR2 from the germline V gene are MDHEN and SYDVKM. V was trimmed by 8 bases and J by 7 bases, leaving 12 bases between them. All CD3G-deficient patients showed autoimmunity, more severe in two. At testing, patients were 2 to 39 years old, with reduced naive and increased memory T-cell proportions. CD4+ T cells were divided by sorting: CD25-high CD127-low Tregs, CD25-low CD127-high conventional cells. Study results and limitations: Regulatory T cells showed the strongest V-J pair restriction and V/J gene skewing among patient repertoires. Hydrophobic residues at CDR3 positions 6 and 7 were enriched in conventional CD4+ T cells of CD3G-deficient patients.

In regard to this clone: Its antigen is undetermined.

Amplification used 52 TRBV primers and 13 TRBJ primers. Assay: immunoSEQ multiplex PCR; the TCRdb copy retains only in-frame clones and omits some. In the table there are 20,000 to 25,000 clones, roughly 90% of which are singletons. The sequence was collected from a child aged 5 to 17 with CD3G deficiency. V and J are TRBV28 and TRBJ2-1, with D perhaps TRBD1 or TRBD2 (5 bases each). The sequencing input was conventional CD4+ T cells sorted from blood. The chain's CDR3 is CASRDQSNEQFF. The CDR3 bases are TGTGCCAGCCGGGACCAATCAAATGAGCAGTTCTTC.